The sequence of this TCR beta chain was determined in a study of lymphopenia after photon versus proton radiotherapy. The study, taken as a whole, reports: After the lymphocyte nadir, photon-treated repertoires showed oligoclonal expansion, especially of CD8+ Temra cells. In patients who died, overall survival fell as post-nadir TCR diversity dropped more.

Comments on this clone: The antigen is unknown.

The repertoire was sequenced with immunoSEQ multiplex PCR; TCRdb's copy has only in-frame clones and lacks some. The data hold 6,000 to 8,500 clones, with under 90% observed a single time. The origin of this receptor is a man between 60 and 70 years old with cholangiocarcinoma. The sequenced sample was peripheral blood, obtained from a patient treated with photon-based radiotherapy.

The chain's CDR3 is CASSMVYGTMQETQYF. CDR3 DNA sequence: TGTGCCAGTAGTATGGTTTACGGGACCATGCAAGAGACCCAGTACTTC. This rearrangement joins TRBV19 to TRBJ2-5; the D gene could be TRBD1 or TRBD2 (5 bases each). Germline CDR1 reads LNHDA; CDR2 reads SQIVND (reference sequence). The CDR3 runs 16 residues. V gave up 3 bases and J gave up 2 bases, with 16 bases separating them.